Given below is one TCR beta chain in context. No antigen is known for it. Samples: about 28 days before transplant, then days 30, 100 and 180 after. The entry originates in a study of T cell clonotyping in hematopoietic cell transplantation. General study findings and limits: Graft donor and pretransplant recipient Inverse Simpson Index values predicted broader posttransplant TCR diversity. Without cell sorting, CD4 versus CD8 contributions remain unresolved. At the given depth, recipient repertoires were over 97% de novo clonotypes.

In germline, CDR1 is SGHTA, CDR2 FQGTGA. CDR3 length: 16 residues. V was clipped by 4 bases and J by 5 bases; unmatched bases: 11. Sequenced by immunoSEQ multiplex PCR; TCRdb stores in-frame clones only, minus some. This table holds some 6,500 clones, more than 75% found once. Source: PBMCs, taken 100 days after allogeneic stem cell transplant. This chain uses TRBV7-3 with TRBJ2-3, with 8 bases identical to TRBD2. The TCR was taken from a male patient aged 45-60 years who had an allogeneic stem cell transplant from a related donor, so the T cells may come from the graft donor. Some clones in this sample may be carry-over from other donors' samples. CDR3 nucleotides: TGTGCCAGCAGCTCCCTCGGGACTAGTGATCTAGATACGCAGTATTTT. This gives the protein CASSSLGTSDLDTQYF.